This TCR beta chain was recorded in a study of shared clonotypes between healthy human individuals. The J segment lost 5 bases and the V segment lost 5 bases, leaving 8 bases of the junction unmatched. CDR3 length: 16 amino acids. Germline V gene sequence: CDR1 MNHEY, CDR2 SMNVEV (reference sequence). Some clones are missing from TCRdb's copy, which holds only in-frame ones; the method was immunoSEQ multiplex PCR. The sample has around 1,000,000 clones, about 72% seen once; the top ten hold almost 0.9%. This clone has only one observation. This chain connects TRBV27 to TRBJ2-7; 14 bases map to TRBD2. The source material was memory CD4+ T cells from PBMCs. The sample's subset: CD45RA-negative fraction. The receptor was isolated from a young man in good health. Some clones in this sample may be carry-over from other donors' samples. CDR3 bases: TGTGCCAGCAGTCGTCCCCCGGGACTAGCGGGAGACGAGCAGTACTTC. This sequence encodes CASSRPPGLAGDEQYF.